The T cell receptor (beta chain) under discussion was sequenced for a study of blood T cell repertoires in COVID-19. For the study at large: The United States, Italy and Spain provided the acute and convalescent COVID-19 samples. Sample material is recorded as cDNA or gDNA derived from T cells, B-cell-depleted T cells, or PBMCs.

The CDR3 is 13 amino acids. Germline loops: CDR1 KGHSH, CDR2 LQKENI. J was trimmed by 6 bases and V by 6 bases; bases with no gene match: 5. Study processing details: Scientists estimated how many nucleated cells there were by amplifying reference gene primers. Data came from immunoSEQ multiplex PCR; TCRdb stores just in-frame clones and leaves some out. V and J calls and clone size follow that table, whereas D and trimming were derived from the DNA. Of roughly 260,000 clones listed, roughly 84% are singletons. This TCR was recovered from a woman aged 40 to 50 with active or convalescent COVID-19. This chain connects TRBV18 to TRBJ1-5; 7 nucleotides match TRBD1. Material for sequencing was peripheral blood. The DNA of the CDR3 is TGTGCCAGCTCTCCAGGGGACAGTCAGCCCCAGCATTTT. Encoded protein: CASSPGDSQPQHF.